Each of the 2 T cell receptor beta chains below was sequenced from the same sample in a study of low-dose radiotherapy and immunotherapy resistance in tumors. Time point meaning: after trial treatment. Regarding treatment: LDRT plus nivolumab, ipilimumab, low-dose cyclophosphamide and aspirin (RACIN trial). TRAV- and TRBV-specific primers, spanning alpha and beta chains, primed first-strand cDNA. TCRs were put through about 20 PCR cycles of amplification with Phusion. A constant-region primer and the V-primer adapter served as the primer pair. TCRdb re-derived calls from the reads in MiXCR, one entry per CDR3 protein. The sample consists of 35,000 to 50,000 distinct CDR3 sequences, less than 30% of them appearing once. This specimen was PBMCs, taken after low-dose radiotherapy plus immunotherapy. These receptors were obtained from a male donor with prostate cancer.

The CDR3 sequence: CASSSSGTNTGELFF. CDR3 in DNA: TGTGCCAGCAGTTCTAGCGGTACAAACACCGGGGAGCTGTTTTTT. The gene calls are TRBV28 and TRBJ2-2, with TRBD2 matching 7 bases. CDR1 MDHEN and CDR2 SYDVKM come from the germline V gene. This CDR3 spans 15 amino acids. Losses at the gene ends were 4 bases for V and 2 bases for J; bases not matched to a gene: 4.

This clonotype was seen many times. The rearrangement uses TRBV13 and TRBJ2-3; 14 bases are a match to TRBD2. The V and J ends lost 3 bases and 5 bases, in that order; junction bases with no gene match: 7. Per germline, CDR1 PRHDT and CDR2 FYEKMQ (reference sequence). The CDR3 runs 17 residues. In DNA, the CDR3 is TGTGCCAGCAGCTTGAGTCCTGGGACTAGCGGGAGAGATACGCAGTATTTT. This encodes CASSLSPGTSGRDTQYF.